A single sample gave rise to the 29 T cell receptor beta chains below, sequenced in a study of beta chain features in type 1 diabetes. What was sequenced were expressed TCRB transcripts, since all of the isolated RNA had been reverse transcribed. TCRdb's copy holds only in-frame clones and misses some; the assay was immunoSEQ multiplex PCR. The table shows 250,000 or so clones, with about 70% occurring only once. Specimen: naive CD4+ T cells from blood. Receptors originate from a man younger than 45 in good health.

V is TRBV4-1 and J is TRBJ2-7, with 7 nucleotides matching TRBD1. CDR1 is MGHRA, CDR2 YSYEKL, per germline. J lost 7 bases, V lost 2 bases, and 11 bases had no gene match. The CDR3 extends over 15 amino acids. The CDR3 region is CASSQPRTGPGEQYF. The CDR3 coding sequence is TGCGCCAGCAGCCAACCAAGGACAGGCCCGGGGGAGCAGTACTTC.

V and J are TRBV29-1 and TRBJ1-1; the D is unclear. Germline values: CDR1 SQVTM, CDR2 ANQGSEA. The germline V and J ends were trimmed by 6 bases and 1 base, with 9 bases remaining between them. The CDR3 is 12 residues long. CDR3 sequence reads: CSVFWENTEAFF. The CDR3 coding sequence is TGCAGCGTCTTTTGGGAGAACACTGAAGCTTTCTTT. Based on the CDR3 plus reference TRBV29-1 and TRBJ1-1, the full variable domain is SAVISQKPSRDICQRGTSLTIQCQVDSQVTMMFWYRQQPGQSLTLIATANQGSEATYESGFVIDKFPISRPNLTFSTLTVSNMSPEDSSIYLCSVFWENTEAFFGQGTRLTVV.

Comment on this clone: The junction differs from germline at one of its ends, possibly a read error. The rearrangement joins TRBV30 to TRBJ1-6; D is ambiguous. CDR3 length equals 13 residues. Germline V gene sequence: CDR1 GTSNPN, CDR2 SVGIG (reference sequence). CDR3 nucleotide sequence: TGTGCCGGGAGGAGCTCCTATAATTCACCCCTCCACTTT. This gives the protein CAGRSSYNSPLHF. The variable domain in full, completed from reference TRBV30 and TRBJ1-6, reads SQTIHQWPATLVQPVGSPLSLECTVEGTSNPNLYWYRQAAGRGLQLLFYSVGIGQISSEVPQNLSASRPQDRQFILSSKKLLLSDSGFYLCAGRSSYNSPLHFGNGTRLTVT.

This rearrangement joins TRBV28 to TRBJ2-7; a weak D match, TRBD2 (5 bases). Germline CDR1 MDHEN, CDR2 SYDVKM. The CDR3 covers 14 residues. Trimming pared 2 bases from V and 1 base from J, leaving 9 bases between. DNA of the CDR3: TGTGCCAGCAGTTTAGGGCAGCGGTCCTACGAGCAGTACTTC. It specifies CASSLGQRSYEQYF.

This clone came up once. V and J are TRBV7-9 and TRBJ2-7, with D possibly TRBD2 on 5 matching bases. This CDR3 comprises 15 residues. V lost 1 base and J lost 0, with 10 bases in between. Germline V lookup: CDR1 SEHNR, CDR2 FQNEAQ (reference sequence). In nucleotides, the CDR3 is TGTGCCAGCAGCTTAGGGGAGCAGAACTCCTACGAGCAGTACTTC. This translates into CASSLGEQNSYEQYF.

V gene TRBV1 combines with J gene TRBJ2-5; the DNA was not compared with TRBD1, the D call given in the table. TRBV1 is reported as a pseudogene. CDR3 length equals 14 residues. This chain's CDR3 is CTSSLWTGRETQYF. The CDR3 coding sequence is TGCACCAGCAGCCTATGGACAGGGCGGGAGACCCAGTACTTC.

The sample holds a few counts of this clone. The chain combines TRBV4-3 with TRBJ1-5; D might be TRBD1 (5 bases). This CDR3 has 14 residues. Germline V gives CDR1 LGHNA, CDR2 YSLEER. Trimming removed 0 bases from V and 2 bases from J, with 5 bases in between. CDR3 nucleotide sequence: TGCGCCAGCAGCCAAGACAGGGGCAATCAGCCCCAGCATTTT. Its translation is CASSQDRGNQPQHF.

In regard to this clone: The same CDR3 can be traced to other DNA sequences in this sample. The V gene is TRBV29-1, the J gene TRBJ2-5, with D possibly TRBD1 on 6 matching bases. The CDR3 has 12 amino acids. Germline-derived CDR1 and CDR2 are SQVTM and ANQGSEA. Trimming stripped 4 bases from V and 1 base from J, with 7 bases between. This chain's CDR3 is CSVGGPQETQYF. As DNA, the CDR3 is TGCAGCGTTGGGGGGCCCCAAGAGACCCAGTACTTC.

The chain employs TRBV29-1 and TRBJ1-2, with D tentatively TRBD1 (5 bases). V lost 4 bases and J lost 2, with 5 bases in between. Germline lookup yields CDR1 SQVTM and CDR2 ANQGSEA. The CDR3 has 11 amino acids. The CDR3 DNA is TGCAGCGTTGGGACAAACTATGGCTACACCTTC. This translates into CSVGTNYGYTF.

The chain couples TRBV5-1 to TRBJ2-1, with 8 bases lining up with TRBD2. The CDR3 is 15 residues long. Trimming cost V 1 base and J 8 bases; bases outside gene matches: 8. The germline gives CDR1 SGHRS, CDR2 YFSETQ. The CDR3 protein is CASSLSSGSSYEQFF. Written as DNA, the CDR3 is TGCGCCAGCAGCTTGTCGAGCGGGAGCTCCTATGAGCAGTTCTTC. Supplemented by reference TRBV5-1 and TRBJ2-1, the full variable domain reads KAGVTQTPRYLIKTRGQQVTLSCSPISGHRSVSWYQQTPGQGLQFLFEYFSETQRNKGNFPGRFSGRQFSNSRSEMNVSTLELGDSALYLCASSLSSGSSYEQFFGPGTRLTVL.

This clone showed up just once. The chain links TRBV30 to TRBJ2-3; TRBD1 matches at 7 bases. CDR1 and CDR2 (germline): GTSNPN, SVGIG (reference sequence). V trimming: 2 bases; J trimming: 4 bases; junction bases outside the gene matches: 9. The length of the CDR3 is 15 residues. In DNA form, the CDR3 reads TGTGCCTGGAGTCCGGGACAAGGGGGCCCAGATACGCAGTATTTT. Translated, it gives CAWSPGQGGPDTQYF.

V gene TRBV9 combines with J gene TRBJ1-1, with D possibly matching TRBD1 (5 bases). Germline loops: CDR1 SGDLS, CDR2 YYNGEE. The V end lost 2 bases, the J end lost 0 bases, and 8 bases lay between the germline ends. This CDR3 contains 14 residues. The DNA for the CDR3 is TGTGCCAGCAGCGTGGGACGGATGAACACTGAAGCTTTCTTT. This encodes CASSVGRMNTEAFF.

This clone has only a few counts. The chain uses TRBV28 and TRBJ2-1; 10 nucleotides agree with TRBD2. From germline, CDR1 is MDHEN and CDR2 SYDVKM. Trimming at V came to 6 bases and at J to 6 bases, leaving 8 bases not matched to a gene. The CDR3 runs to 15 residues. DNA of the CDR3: TGTGCCAGCAGCTACGGACTAGCGGCTCCCAATGAGCAGTTCTTC. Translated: CASSYGLAAPNEQFF. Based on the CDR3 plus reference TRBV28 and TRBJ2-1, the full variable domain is DVKVTQSSRYLVKRTGEKVFLECVQDMDHENMFWYRQDPGLGLRLIYFSYDVKMKEKGDIPEGYSVSREKKERFSLILESASTNQTSMYLCASSYGLAAPNEQFFGPGTRLTVL.

The CDR3 sequence is CSVERVSYNEQFF. The DNA for the CDR3 is TGCAGCGTTGAACGGGTCTCCTACAATGAGCAGTTCTTC. The chain combines TRBV29-1 with TRBJ2-1; D not resolved. Germline CDR1 is SQVTM and CDR2 is ANQGSEA. Trimming removed 2 bases at V and 0 bases at J, with 5 bases between. CDR3 length: 13 amino acids.

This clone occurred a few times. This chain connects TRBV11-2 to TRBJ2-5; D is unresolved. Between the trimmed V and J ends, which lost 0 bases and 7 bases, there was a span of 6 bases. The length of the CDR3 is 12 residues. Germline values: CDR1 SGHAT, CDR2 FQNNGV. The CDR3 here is CASSLDTGTQYF. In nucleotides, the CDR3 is TGTGCCAGCAGCTTAGATACGGGGACCCAGTACTTC.

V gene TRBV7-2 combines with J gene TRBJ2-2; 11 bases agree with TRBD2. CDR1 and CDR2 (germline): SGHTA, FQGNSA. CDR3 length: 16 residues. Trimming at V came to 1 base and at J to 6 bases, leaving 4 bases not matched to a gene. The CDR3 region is CASSLDQLAGAGELFF. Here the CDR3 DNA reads TGTGCCAGCAGCTTAGATCAACTAGCGGGAGCCGGGGAGCTGTTTTTT.

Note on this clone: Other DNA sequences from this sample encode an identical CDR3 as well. CDR3 region: CAWSDRENQPQHF. The DNA of the CDR3 is TGTGCCTGGAGTGACAGGGAAAATCAGCCCCAGCATTTT. The chain is built from TRBV30 and TRBJ1-5, with D perhaps matching TRBD1 (6 bases). There are 13 residues in the CDR3. V lost 1 base and J lost 4, with 8 bases in between. CDR1 is GTSNPN and CDR2 is SVGIG in the germline V gene (reference sequence).

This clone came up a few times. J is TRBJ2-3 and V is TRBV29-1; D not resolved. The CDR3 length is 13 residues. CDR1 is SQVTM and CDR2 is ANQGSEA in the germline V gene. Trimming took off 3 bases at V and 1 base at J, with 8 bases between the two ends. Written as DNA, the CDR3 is TGCAGCGTTGATGGGATGGGCACAGATACGCAGTATTTT. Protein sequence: CSVDGMGTDTQYF.

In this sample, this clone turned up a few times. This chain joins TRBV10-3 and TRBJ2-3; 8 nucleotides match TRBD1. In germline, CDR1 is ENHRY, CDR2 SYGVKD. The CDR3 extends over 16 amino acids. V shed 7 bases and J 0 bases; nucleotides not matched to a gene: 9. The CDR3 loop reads CAITRTGIASTDTQYF. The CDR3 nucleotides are TGTGCCATCACCCGGACAGGGATCGCTAGCACAGATACGCAGTATTTT.

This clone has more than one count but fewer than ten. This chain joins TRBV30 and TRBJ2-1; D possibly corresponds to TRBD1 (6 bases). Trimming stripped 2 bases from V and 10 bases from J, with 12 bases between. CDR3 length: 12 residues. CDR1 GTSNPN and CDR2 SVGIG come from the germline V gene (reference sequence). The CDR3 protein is CAWSIYRAEQFF. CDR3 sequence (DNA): TGTGCCTGGAGTATCTACAGGGCCGAGCAGTTCTTC.

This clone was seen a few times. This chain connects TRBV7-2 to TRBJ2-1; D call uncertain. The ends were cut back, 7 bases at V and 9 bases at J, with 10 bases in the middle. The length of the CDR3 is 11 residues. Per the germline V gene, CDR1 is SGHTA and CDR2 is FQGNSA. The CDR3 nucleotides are TGTGCCAGCACCAGATCACGTGAGCAGTTCTTC. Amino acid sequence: CASTRSREQFF.

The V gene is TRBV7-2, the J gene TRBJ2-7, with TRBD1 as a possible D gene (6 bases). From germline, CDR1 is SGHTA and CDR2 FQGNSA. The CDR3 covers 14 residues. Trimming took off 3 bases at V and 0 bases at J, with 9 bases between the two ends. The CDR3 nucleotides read TGTGCCAGCAGCTTGGACAGTTCCTCCTACGAGCAGTACTTC. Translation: CASSLDSSSYEQYF. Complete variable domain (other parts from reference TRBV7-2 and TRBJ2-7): GAGVSQSPSNKVTEKGKDVELRCDPISGHTALYWYRQSLGQGLEFLIYFQGNSAPDKSGLPSDRFSAERTGGSVSTLTIQRTQQEDSAVYLCASSLDSSSYEQYFGPGTRLTVT.

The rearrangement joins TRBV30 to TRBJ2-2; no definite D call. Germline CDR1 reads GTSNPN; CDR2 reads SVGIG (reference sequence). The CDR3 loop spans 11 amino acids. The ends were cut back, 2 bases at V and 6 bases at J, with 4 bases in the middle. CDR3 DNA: TGTGCCTGGAGTAACGCCGGGGAGCTGTTTTTT. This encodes CAWSNAGELFF.

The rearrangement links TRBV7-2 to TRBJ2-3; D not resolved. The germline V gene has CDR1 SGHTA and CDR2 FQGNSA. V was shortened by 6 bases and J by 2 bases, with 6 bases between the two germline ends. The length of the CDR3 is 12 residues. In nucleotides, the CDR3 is TGTGCCAGCAGGGCGGTCACAGATACGCAGTATTTT. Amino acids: CASRAVTDTQYF. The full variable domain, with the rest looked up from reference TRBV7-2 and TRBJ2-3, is GAGVSQSPSNKVTEKGKDVELRCDPISGHTALYWYRQSLGQGLEFLIYFQGNSAPDKSGLPSDRFSAERTGGSVSTLTIQRTQQEDSAVYLCASRAVTDTQYFGPGTRLTVL.

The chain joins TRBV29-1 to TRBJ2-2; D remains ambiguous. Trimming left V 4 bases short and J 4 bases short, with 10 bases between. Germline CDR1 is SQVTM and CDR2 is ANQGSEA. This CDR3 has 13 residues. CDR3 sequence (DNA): TGCAGCGTTGCGGGTGCTGGCACCGGGGAGCTGTTTTTT. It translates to CSVAGAGTGELFF.

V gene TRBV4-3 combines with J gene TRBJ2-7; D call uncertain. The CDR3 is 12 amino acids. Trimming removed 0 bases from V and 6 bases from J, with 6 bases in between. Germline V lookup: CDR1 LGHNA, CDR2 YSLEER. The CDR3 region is CASSQDLGEQYF. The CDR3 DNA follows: TGCGCCAGCAGCCAAGATTTGGGCGAGCAGTACTTC.

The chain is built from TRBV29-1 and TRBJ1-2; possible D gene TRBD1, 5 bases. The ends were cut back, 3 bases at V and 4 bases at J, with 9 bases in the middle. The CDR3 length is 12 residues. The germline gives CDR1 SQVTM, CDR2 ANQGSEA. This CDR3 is CSVEGQRYGYTF. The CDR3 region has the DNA TGCAGCGTTGAGGGGCAGCGCTATGGCTACACCTTC.

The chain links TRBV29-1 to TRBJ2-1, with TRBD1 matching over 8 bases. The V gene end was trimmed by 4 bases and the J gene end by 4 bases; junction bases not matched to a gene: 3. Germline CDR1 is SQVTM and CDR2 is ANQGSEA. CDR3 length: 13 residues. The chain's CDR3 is CSVGQGPYNEQFF. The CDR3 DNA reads TGCAGCGTTGGACAGGGGCCTTACAATGAGCAGTTCTTC.

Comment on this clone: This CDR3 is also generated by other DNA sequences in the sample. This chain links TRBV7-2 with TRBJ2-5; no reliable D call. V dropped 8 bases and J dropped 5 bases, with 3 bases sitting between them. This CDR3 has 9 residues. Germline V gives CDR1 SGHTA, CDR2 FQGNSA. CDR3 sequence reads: CASSETQYF. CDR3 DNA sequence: TGTGCCAGCTCGGAGACCCAGTACTTC.